Sequencing of this TCR beta chain was carried out in a study of OX40 agonist ivuxolimab in advanced cancers. Study in general: Three individuals attained partial responses, comprising one hepatocellular carcinoma case and two cutaneous melanoma cases.

Study outcomes and limitations: In the 0.1 to 3.0 mg/kg range, CD4+ and CD8+ blood T cells had expanded clonally by week 6. Averaging showed that CD8+ T cells had more expanded clones than CD4+ did.

People who had autoimmune disease history or systemic immunosuppression were excluded. V dropped 3 bases and J dropped 3; count of bases not matched to a gene: 4. This CDR3 spans 15 amino acids. In germline, CDR1 is SGHTA, CDR2 FQGNSA. Measured with immunoSEQ multiplex PCR; TCRdb has only the in-frame clones, and not every one. The profile shows some 20,000 clones, around 84% of them singletons. For this clone: The antigen is not known.

The J gene is TRBJ2-7, the V gene TRBV7-2; 11 bases line up with TRBD2. The source is an adult with an advanced solid tumor such as melanoma, head and neck, liver or kidney cancer. Specimen: CD4+ or CD8+ T cells sorted from blood, collected in a trial of the OX40 agonist ivuxolimab. The CDR3 is CASSLEGTSGYEQYF. Written as DNA, the CDR3 is TGTGCCAGCAGCTTGGAAGGGACTAGCGGCTACGAGCAGTACTTC.